This T cell receptor beta chain comes out of a study of blood T cell repertoires in COVID-19. This clone was seen just once. V shed 5 bases and J 5 bases; nucleotides not matched to a gene: 4. The CDR3 runs to 14 residues. Germline-derived CDR1 and CDR2 are SEHNR and FQNEAQ (reference sequence). In the original workflow: Estimation of nucleated cell counts was performed using reference gene primer amplification. Sequenced by immunoSEQ multiplex PCR; TCRdb stores in-frame clones only, minus some. V and J calls plus clone size are reproduced from that table; the DNA served to infer D and trimming. The sample contains about 200,000 clones, over 80% of which appear only once.

V is TRBV7-9 and J is TRBJ2-3, with TRBD1 matching 10 bases. The sequence came from a man under 40 who had recovered from COVID-19. Sample: PBMCs or T cells enriched from blood (not recorded which). In nucleotides, the CDR3 is TGTGCCAGCAGCCCGGACAGGGGGGAAGATACGCAGTATTTT. This encodes CASSPDRGEDTQYF.